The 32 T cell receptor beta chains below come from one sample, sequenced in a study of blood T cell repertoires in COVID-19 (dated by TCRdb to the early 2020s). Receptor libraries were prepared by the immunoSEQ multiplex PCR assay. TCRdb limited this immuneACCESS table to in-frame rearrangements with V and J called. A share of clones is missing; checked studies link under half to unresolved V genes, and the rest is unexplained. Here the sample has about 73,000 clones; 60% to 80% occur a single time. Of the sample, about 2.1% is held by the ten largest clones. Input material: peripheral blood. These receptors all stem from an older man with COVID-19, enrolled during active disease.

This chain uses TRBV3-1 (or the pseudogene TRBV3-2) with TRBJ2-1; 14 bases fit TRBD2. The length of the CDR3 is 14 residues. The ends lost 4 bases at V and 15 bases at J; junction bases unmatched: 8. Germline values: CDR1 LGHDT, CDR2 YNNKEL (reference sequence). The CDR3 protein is CASSPRLAGGPWFF. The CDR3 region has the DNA TGTGCCAGCAGCCCCCGACTAGCGGGAGGGCCATGGTTCTTC.

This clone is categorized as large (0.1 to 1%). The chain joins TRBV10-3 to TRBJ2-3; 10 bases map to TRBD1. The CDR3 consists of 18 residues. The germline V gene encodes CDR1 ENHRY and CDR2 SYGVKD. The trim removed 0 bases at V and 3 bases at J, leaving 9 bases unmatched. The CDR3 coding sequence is TGTGCCATCAGTGAGTCGACAGGGGGCGTTCTCTTAACAGATACGCAGTATTTT. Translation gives CAISESTGGVLLTDTQYF.

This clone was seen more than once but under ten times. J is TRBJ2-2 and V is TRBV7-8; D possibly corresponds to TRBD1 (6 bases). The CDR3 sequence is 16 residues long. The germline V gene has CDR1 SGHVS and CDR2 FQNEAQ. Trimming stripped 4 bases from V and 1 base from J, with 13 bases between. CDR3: CASSSRQVLNTGELFF. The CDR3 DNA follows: TGTGCCAGCAGCTCACGACAGGTCTTGAACACCGGGGAGCTGTTTTTT.

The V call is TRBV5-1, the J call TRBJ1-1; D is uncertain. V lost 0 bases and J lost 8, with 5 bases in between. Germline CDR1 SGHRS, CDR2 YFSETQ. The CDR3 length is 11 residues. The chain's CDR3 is CASSLGAEAFF. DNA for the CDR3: TGCGCCAGCAGCTTGGGAGCCGAAGCTTTCTTT.

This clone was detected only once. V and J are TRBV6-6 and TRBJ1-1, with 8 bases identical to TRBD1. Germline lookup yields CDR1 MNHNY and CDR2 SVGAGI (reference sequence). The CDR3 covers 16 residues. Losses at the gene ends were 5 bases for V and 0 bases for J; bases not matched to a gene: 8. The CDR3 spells CASSRIPGQVNTEAFF. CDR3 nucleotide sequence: TGTGCCAGCAGTCGAATTCCGGGACAGGTGAACACTGAAGCTTTCTTT.

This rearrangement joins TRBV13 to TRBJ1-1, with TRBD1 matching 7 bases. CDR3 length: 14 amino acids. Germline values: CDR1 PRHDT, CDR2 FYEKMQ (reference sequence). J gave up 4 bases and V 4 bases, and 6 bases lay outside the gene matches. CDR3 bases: TGTGCCAGCAGCTACTACAGGGGAGGCACTGAAGCTTTCTTT. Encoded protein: CASSYYRGGTEAFF.

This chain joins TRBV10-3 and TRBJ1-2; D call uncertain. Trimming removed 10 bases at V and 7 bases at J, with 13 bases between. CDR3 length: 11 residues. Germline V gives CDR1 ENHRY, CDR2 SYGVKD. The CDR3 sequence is CATGVQSGYTF. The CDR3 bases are TGTGCCACCGGGGTTCAGTCTGGCTACACCTTC.

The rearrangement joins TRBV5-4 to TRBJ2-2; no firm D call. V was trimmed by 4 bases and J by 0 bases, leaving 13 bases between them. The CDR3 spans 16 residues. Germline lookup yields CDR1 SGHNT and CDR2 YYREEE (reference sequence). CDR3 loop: CASSDAVTANTGELFF. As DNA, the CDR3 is TGTGCCAGCAGCGATGCGGTGACTGCGAACACCGGGGAGCTGTTTTTT. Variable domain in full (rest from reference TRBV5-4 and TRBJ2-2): ETGVTQSPTHLIKTRGQQVTLRCSSQSGHNTVSWYQQALGQGPQFIFQYYREEENGRGNFPPRFSGLQFPNYSSELNVNALELDDSALYLCASSDAVTANTGELFFGEGSRLTVL.

CDR3 sequence reads: CASSEAQWLGVKFF. CDR3 nucleotide sequence: TGTGCCAGCAGTGAAGCGCAATGGTTAGGGGTTAAGTTCTTC. This chain links TRBV6-1 with TRBJ2-1; TRBD1 might be the D (5 bases). CDR3 size: 14 residues. Trimming stripped 0 bases from V and 14 bases from J, with 17 bases between. The germline CDR1 and CDR2 sequences are MNHNS and SASEGT.

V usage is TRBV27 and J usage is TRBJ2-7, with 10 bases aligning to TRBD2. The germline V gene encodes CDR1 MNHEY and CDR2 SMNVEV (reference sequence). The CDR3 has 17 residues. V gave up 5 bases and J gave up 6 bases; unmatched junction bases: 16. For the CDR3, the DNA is TGTGCCAGCAGTCAGTTGGCTAGCGGGAGCGAGGGCATCGAGCAGTACTTC. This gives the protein CASSQLASGSEGIEQYF.

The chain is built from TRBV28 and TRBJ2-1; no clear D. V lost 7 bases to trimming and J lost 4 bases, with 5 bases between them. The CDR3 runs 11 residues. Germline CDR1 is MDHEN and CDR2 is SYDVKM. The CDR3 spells CASILYNEQFF. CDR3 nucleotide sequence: TGTGCCAGCATTCTATACAATGAGCAGTTCTTC. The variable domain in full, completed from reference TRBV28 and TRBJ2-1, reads DVKVTQSSRYLVKRTGEKVFLECVQDMDHENMFWYRQDPGLGLRLIYFSYDVKMKEKGDIPEGYSVSREKKERFSLILESASTNQTSMYLCASILYNEQFFGPGTRLTVL.

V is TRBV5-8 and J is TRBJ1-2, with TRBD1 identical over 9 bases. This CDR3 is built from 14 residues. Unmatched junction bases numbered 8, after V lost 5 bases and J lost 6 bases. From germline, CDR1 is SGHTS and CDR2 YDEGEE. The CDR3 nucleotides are TGTGCCAGCAGTTTTACAGGGGGCGGCGATGGCTACACCTTC. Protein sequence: CASSFTGGGDGYTF.

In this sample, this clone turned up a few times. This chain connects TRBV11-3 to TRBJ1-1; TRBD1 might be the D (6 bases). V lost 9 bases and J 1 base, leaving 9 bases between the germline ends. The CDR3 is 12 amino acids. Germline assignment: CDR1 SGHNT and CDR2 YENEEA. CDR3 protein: CASRGRNTEAFF. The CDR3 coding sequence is TGTGCCAGTAGGGGGAGGAACACTGAAGCTTTCTTT.

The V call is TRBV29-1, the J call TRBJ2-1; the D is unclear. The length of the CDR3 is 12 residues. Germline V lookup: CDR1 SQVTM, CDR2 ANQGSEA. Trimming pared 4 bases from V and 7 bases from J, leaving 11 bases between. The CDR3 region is CSVVAAVNEQFF. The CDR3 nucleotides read TGCAGCGTTGTGGCCGCGGTGAATGAGCAGTTCTTC.

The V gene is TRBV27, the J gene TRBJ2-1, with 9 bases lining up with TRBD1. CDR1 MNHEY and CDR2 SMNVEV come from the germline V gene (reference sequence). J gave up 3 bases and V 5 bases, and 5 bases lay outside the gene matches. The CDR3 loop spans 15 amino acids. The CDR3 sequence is CASSLGQGSYNEQFF. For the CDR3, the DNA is TGTGCCAGCAGTCTCGGACAGGGGAGCTACAATGAGCAGTTCTTC.

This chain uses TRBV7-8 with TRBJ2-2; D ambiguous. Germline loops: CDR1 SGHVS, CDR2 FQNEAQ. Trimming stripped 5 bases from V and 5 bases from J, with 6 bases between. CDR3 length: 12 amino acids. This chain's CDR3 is CASSHTTGELFF. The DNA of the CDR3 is TGTGCCAGCAGCCATACAACCGGGGAGCTGTTTTTT.

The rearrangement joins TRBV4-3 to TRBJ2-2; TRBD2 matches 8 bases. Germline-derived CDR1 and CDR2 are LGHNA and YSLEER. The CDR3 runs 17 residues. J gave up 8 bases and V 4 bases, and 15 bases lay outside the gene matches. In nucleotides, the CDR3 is TGCGCCAGCAGCCTAGGCCTCGGAGCGGGAGTTCCGGGGGAGCTGTTTTTT. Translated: CASSLGLGAGVPGELFF.

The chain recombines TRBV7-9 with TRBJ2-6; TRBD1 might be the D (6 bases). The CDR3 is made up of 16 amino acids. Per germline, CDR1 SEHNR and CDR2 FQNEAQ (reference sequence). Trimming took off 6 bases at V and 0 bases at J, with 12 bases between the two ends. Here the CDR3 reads CASRQGSHSGANVLTF. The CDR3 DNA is TGTGCCAGCAGACAGGGTTCCCACTCTGGGGCCAACGTCCTGACTTTC.

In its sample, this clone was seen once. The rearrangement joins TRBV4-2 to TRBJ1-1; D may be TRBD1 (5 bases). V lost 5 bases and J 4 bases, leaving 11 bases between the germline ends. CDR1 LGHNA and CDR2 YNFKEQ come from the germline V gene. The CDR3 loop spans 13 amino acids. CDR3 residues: CASSGSGFTEAFF. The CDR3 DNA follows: TGTGCCAGCAGCGGTTCAGGGTTCACTGAAGCTTTCTTT.

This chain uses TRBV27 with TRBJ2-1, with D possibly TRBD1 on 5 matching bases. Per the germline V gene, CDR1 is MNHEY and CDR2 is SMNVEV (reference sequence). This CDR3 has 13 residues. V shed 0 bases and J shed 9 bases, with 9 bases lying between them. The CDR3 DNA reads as TGTGCCAGCAGTTTATCGGGGCAAAGTGAGCAGTTCTTC. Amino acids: CASSLSGQSEQFF.

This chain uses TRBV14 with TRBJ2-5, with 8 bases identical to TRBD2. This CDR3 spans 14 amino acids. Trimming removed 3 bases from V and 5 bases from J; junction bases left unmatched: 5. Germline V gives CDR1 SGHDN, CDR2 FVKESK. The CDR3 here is CASSQGTRSETQYF. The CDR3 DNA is TGTGCCAGCAGCCAGGGGACTAGGAGTGAGACCCAGTACTTC.

In nucleotides, the CDR3 is TGTGCCAGCAAACTAGCGGGAGGGGGGAGCAATGAGCAGTTCTTC. It codes for CASKLAGGGSNEQFF. The chain uses TRBV28 and TRBJ2-1; 13 bases map to TRBD2. This CDR3 is built from 15 residues. Germline trimming cut 7 bases from V and 6 bases from J; bases unmatched to any gene: 6. The germline CDR1 and CDR2 sequences are MDHEN and SYDVKM.

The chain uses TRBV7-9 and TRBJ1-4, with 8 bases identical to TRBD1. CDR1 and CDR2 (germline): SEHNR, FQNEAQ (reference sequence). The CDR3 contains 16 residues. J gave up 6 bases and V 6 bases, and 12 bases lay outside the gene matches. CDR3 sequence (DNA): TGTGCCAGCAGTATTTTAGGAGCGACAGGGGATGAAAAACTGTTTTTT. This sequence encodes CASSILGATGDEKLFF.

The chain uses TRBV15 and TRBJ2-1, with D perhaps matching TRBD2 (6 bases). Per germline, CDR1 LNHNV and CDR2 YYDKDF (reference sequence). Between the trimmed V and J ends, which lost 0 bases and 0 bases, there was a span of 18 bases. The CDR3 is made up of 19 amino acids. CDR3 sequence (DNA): TGTGCCACCAGCAGAGAGGGGCTAGCGAGAAGAACCTCCTACAATGAGCAGTTCTTC. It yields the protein CATSREGLARRTSYNEQFF.

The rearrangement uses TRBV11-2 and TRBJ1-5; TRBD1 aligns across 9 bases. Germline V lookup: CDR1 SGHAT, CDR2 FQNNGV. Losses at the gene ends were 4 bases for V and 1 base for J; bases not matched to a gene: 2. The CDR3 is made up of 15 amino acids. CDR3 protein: CASSWGTGSNQPQHF. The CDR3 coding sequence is TGTGCCAGCAGCTGGGGGACAGGGAGCAATCAGCCCCAGCATTTT.

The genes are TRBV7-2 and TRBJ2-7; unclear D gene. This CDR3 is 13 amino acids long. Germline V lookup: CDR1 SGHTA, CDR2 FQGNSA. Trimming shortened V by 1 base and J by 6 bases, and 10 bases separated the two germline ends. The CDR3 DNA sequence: TGTGCCAGCAGCTTAGATTGGGCAATCGAGCAGTACTTC. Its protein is CASSLDWAIEQYF.

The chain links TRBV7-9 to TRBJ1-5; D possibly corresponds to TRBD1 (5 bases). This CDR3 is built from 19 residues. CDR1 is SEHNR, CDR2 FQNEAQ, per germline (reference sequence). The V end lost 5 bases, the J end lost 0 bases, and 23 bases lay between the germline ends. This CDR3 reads CASSRGFGPTPYSNQPQHF. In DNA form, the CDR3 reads TGTGCCAGCAGCCGGGGGTTTGGCCCCACCCCATATAGCAATCAGCCCCAGCATTTT.

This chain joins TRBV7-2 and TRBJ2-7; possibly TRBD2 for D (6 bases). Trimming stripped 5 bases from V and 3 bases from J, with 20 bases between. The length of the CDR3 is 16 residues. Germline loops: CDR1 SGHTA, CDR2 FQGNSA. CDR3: CASSRMGISGYYEQYF. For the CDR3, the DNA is TGTGCCAGCAGCCGCATGGGAATTAGCGGCTACTACGAGCAGTACTTC.

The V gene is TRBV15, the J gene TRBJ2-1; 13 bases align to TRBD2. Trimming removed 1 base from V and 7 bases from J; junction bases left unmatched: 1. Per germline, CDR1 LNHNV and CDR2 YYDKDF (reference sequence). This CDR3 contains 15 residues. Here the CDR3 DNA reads TGTGCCACCAGCAGAGGGACTAGCGGGAGTAATGAGCAGTTCTTC. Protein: CATSRGTSGSNEQFF.

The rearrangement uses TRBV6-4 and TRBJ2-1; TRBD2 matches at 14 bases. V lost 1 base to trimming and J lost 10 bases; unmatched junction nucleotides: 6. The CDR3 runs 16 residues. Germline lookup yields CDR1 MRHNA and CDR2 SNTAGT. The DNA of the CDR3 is TGTGCCAGCAGTGACTATGGGACTAGCGGGAGTAACGAGCAGTTCTTC. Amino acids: CASSDYGTSGSNEQFF.

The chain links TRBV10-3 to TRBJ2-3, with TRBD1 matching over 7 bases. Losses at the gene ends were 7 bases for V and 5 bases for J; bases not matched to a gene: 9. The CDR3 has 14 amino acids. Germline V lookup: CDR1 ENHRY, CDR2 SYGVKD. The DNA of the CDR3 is TGTGCCATCACCAGGACAGGTGTCGAAGATACGCAGTATTTT. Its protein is CAITRTGVEDTQYF.

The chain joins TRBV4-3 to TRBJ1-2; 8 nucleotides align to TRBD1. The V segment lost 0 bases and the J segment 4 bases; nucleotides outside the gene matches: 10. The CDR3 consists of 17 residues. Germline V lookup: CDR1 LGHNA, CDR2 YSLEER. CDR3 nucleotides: TGCGCCAGCAGCCAAGATCGAGTGAGGACAGGGATCTATGGCTACACCTTC. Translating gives CASSQDRVRTGIYGYTF.